This TCR beta chain was observed in a study of shared clonotypes between healthy human individuals. Study-level findings and limits: The sole specimen, blood, was sampled, and tissue repertoires likely differ.

A CD45RA-negative memory subset and a CD45RA+ naive subset were separated from the CD4+ cells. In the case of this clone: Its specificity is not known.

After removal of 3 bases from V and 5 bases from J, the junction contained 6 bases not matched to a gene. The germline gives CDR1 MNHEY, CDR2 SMNVEV (reference sequence). The CDR3 loop spans 15 amino acids. The assay used deep level. The table came from immunoSEQ multiplex PCR; TCRdb's copy has only in-frame clones and leaves some out. The sample includes roughly 1,600,000 clones, roughly 98.5% seen only once; the top ten take about 0.4%. The gene calls are TRBV27 and TRBJ1-1; 10 positions match TRBD1. The receptor was isolated from a young man in good health. Sample: naive CD4+ T cells sorted from blood. Noted subset: CD45RA+ positively selected. The CDR3 coding sequence is TGTGCCAGCAGTTTCTGGGGGACAGGGGAAACTGAAGCTTTCTTT. It yields the protein CASSFWGTGETEAFF.